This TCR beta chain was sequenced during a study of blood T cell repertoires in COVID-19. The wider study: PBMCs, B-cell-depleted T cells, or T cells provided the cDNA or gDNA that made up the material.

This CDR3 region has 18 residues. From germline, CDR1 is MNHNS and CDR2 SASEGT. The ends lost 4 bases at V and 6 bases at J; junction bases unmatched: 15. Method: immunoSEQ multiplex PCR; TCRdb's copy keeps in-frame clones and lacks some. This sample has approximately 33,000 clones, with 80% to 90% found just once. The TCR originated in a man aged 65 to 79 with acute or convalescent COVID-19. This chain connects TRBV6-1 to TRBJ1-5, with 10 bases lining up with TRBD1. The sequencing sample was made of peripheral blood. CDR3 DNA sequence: TGTGCCAGCAGTGCGGGACAGGGGAGCTCTGGGGGGGGTCAGCCCCAGCATTTT. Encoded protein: CASSAGQGSSGGGQPQHF.